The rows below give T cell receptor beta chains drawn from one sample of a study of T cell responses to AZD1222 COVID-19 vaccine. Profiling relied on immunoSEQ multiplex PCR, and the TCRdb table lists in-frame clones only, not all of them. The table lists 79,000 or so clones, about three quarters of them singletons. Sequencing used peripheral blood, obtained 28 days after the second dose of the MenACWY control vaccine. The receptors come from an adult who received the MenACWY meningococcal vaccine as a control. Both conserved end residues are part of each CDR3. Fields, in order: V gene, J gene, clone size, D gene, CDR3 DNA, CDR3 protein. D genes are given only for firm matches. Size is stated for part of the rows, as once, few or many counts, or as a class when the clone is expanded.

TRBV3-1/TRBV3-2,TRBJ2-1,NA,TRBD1,TGTGCCAGCAGCCCAGGCCAGGGGGCCGGGAATGAGCAGTTCTTC,CASSPGQGAGNEQFF
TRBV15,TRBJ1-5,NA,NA,TGTGCCACCAGCAGAGTGGGGGTCCAGCCCCAGCATTTT,CATSRVGVQPQHF
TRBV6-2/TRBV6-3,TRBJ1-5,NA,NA,TGTGCCAGCAGTTATGGGGATAGCAATCAGCCCCAGCATTTT,CASSYGDSNQPQHF
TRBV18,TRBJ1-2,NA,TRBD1,TGTGCCAGCTCAGCAGGGACAGTAGGCTACACCTTC,CASSAGTVGYTF
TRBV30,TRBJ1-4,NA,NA,TGTGCCTGGACCCCGGGACTGATTAATGAAAAACTGTTTTTT,CAWTPGLINEKLFF
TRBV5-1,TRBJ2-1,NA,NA,TGCGCCAGCACCAACCCCCAGGGCCGAACCATCAATGAGCAGTTCTTC,CASTNPQGRTINEQFF
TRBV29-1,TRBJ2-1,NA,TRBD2,TGCAGCGTTGGCAATAGCGGGGGGGGAATGGGTTTGCAGTTCTTC,CSVGNSGGGMGLQFF
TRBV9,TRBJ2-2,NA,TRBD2,TGTGCCAGCAGCGCCGTGACTAGCGCGAACACCGGGGAGCTGTTTTTT,CASSAVTSANTGELFF
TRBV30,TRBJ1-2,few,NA,TGTGCCTGGAGGGTTCGGAACTATGGCTACACCTTC,CAWRVRNYGYTF
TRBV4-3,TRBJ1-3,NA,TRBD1,TGCGCCAGCAGCCAAACGACAGGGGCTGGAAACACCATATATTTT,CASSQTTGAGNTIYF